This passage covers 7 T cell receptor beta chains from one sample sequenced in a study of cytomegalovirus exposure and HLA in healthy donors. Primers for the PCR totalled 60 Vbeta and 13 Jbeta. Using immunoSEQ multiplex PCR, the repertoire was profiled, and TCRdb retains in-frame clones only, with some absent. This repertoire shows about 120,000 clones, over 70% found once; its top ten account for 1.5%. Source material: PBMCs. These receptors came from a woman younger than 30 in good health and CMV-seronegative.

About this clone itself: The sample contains more than one DNA sequence encoding this CDR3. CDR3 coding DNA: TGTGCCAGCTCACCCGGACTAGAAGAGACCCAGTACTTC. Its translation is CASSPGLEETQYF. V usage is TRBV18 and J usage is TRBJ2-5; 7 bases line up with TRBD2. Germline V gene lookup returns CDR1 KGHSH and CDR2 LQKENI. The CDR3 has 13 residues. The V gene end was trimmed by 3 bases and the J gene end by 3 bases; junction bases not matched to a gene: 1.

The chain is built from TRBV4-1 and TRBJ2-2; 8 positions match TRBD2. This CDR3 is 17 amino acids long. Germline CDR1 and CDR2: MGHRA and YSYEKL. J lost 7 bases, V lost 4 bases, and 14 bases had no gene match. The CDR3 DNA sequence: TGCGCCAGCAGCCCAGGCGGCGGGAGGAATCGTAACGGGGAGCTGTTTTTT. It encodes CASSPGGGRNRNGELFF.

This clone came up a few times. This chain joins TRBV6-5 and TRBJ2-7; 7 positions match TRBD1. Germline CDR1 and CDR2: MNHEY and SVGAGI. The CDR3 loop spans 15 amino acids. V shed 2 bases, J shed 7 bases, and the junction held 11 bases outside the gene matches. The CDR3 DNA reads as TGTGCCAGCAGTTACGTGGGACAGACCTTAAGAGAGCAGTACTTC. It encodes CASSYVGQTLREQYF.

The genes are TRBV7-2 and TRBJ2-1; D not certain. The V end was cut by 1 base, the J end by 12 bases, with 7 bases between. CDR3 length: 11 amino acids. CDR1 and CDR2 (germline): SGHTA, FQGNSA. CDR3 nucleotide sequence: TGTGCCAGCAGCTTAGATGGGCGGCAGTTCTTC. Its translation is CASSLDGRQFF.

There are a few counts of this clone. The chain is built from TRBV27 and TRBJ1-5; D not certain. There are 14 residues in the CDR3. Germline assignment: CDR1 MNHEY and CDR2 SMNVEV (reference sequence). Trimming cost V 8 bases and J 5 bases, with 16 bases left between them. The CDR3 loop reads CASHGLGTDQPQHF. CDR3 coding DNA: TGTGCCAGCCACGGACTGGGTACAGATCAGCCCCAGCATTTT.

This clone was seen a single time. The chain employs TRBV2 and TRBJ1-2; 10 nucleotides agree with TRBD1. Looked up from germline, CDR1 is SNHLY and CDR2 is FYNNEI. Trimming removed 11 bases from V and 5 bases from J; junction bases left unmatched: 14. The CDR3 is made up of 15 amino acids. The CDR3 DNA follows: TGTGCCTCGGGGCCCTTGACAGGGGGCGGTTATGGCTACACCTTC. Translation gives CASGPLTGGGYGYTF.

This chain connects TRBV30 to TRBJ2-7, with a weak D call TRBD1 (5 bases). V gave up 0 bases and J gave up 0 bases, with 6 bases separating them. The CDR3 spans 13 residues. Germline assignment: CDR1 GTSNPN and CDR2 SVGIG (reference sequence). The CDR3 coding sequence is TGTGCCTGGAGTGTAGGACACTCCTACGAGCAGTACTTC. Translating gives CAWSVGHSYEQYF.